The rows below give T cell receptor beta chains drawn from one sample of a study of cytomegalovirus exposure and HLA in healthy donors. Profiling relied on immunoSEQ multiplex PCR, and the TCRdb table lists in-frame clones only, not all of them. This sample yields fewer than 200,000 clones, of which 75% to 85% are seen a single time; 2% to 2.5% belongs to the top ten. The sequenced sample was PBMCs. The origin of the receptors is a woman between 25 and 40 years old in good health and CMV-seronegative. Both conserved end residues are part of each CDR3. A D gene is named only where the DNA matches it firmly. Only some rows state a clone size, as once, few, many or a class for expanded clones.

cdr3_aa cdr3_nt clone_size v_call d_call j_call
CASSGQGFNEQYF TGTGCCAGCAGCGGACAGGGGTTTAACGAGCAGTACTTC NA TRBV27 TRBD1 TRBJ2-7
CASSPATRRNTGELFF TGTGCCAGCAGTCCGGCGACAAGAAGGAACACCGGGGAGCTGTTTTTT NA TRBV28 NA TRBJ2-2
CASSTRTERVNQPQHF TGTGCCAGTAGTACCCGGACGGAGAGGGTCAATCAGCCCCAGCATTTT NA TRBV19 NA TRBJ1-5
CASSLGPSANYGYTF TGTGCCAGCAGCTTAGGTCCCAGCGCTAACTATGGCTACACCTTC NA TRBV11-2 NA TRBJ1-2
CASSPGGDGNTIYF TGTGCCAGCTCACCAGGGGGCGATGGAAACACCATATATTTT NA TRBV18 NA TRBJ1-3
CASSPPLGQDTDTQYF TGTGCCAGCTCACCACCACTAGGGCAGGACACAGATACGCAGTATTTT once TRBV18 NA TRBJ2-3
CASRIDRVSNQPQHF TGTGCCAGCAGGATCGACAGGGTGAGCAATCAGCCCCAGCATTTT NA TRBV6-5 TRBD1 TRBJ1-5
CASGEREDSPLHF TGTGCCAGTGGAGAGAGAGAGGATTCACCCCTCCACTTT NA TRBV19 NA TRBJ1-6
CASSLLSVGGGYTF TGTGCCAGCAGCTTATTATCTGTGGGGGGTGGCTACACCTTC few TRBV7-9 NA TRBJ1-2
CASSFRSASYNEQFF TGTGCCAGCAGCTTCAGGTCGGCCTCCTACAATGAGCAGTTCTTC NA TRBV7-2 NA TRBJ2-1
CASSRGTGSYNEQFF TGCGCCAGCAGTCGTGGGACAGGGTCCTACAATGAGCAGTTCTTC NA TRBV4-3 TRBD1 TRBJ2-1
CASSPGTGLSNQPQHF TGCGCCAGCAGCCCCGGGACAGGGCTCAGCAATCAGCCCCAGCATTTT NA TRBV5-1 TRBD1 TRBJ1-5
CASSLMSTGEQYF TGTGCCAGCAGCTTAATGTCAACGGGAGAGCAGTACTTC once TRBV7-9 NA TRBJ2-5
CASGVSGGAGETQYF TGTGCCAGCGGGGTTAGCGGGGGGGCCGGGGAGACCCAGTACTTC few TRBV19 TRBD2 TRBJ2-5
CASSLDHYTDTQYF TGTGCCAGCAGCTTAGACCACTACACAGATACGCAGTATTTT NA TRBV7-2 NA TRBJ2-3
CASSQAGDYNEQFF TGTGCCAGCAGCCAAGCGGGAGACTACAATGAGCAGTTCTTC NA TRBV4-2 NA TRBJ2-1
CASSPLEANYGYTF TGTGCCAGCTCACCACTAGAGGCTAACTATGGCTACACCTTC NA TRBV18 NA TRBJ1-2
CASSIGTASTDTQYF TGCGCCAGCAGCATAGGGACAGCTAGCACAGATACGCAGTATTTT NA TRBV5-1 TRBD1 TRBJ2-3
CASSGASGSSVYEQYF TGTGCCAGCAGTGGAGCTAGCGGGAGCTCGGTGTACGAGCAGTACTTC NA TRBV28 TRBD2 TRBJ2-7
CASSVGGSKNIQYF TGTGCCAGCAGCGTAGGCGGATCCAAAAACATTCAGTACTTC NA TRBV9 NA TRBJ2-4
CASSLDREGAFF TGTGCCAGCAGCCTGGACAGGGAGGGGGCTTTCTTT few TRBV7-9 TRBD1 TRBJ1-1
CASSLDLLAGTYEQYF TGTGCCAGCAGCTTAGACCTGCTAGCGGGAACCTACGAGCAGTACTTC few TRBV7-2 TRBD2 TRBJ2-7
CASSQGAASGREETQYF TGTGCCAGCAGCCAGGGGGCGGCTAGCGGGAGGGAAGAGACCCAGTACTTC NA TRBV7-2 TRBD2 TRBJ2-5
CASAQNFLNYGYTF TGTGCCAGCGCTCAGAATTTTCTTAACTATGGCTACACCTTC NA TRBV6-5 NA TRBJ1-2
CASSGTMDPGTQHF TGTGCCAGCAGTGGGACTATGGATCCGGGGACCCAGCATTTT once TRBV2 NA TRBJ1-5
CASSQFTDYGYTF TGTGCCAGCAGCCAATTTACTGACTATGGCTACACCTTC NA TRBV16 NA TRBJ1-2